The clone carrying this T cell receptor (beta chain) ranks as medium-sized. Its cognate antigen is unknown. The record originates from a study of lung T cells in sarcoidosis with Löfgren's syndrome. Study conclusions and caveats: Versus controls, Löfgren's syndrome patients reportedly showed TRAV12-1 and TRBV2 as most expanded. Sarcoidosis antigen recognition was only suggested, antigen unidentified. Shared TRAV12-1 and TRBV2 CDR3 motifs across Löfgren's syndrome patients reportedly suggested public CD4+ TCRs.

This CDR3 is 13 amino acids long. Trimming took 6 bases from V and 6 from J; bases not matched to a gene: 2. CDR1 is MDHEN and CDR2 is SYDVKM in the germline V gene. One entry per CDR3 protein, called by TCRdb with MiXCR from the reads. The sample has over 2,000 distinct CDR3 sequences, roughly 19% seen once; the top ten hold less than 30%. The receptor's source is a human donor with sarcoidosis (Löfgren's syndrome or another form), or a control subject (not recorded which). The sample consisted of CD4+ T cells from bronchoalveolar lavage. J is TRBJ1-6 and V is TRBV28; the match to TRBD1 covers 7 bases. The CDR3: CASSRDSNSPLHF. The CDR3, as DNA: TGTGCCAGCAGCCGGGACAGTAATTCACCCCTCCACTTT.